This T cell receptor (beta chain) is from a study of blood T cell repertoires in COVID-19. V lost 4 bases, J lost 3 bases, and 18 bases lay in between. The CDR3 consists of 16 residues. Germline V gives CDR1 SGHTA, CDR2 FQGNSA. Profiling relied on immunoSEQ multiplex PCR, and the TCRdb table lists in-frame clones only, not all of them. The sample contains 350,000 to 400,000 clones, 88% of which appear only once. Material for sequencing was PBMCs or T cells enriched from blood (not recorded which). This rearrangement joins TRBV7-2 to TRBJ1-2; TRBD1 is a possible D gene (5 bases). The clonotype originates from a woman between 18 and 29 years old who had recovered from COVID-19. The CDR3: CASSWRGSIGDYGYTF. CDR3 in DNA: TGTGCCAGCAGCTGGAGGGGTTCTATCGGCGACTATGGCTACACCTTC. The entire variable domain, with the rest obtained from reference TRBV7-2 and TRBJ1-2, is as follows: GAGVSQSPSNKVTEKGKDVELRCDPISGHTALYWYRQSLGQGLEFLIYFQGNSAPDKSGLPSDRFSAERTGGSVSTLTIQRTQQEDSAVYLCASSWRGSIGDYGYTFGSGTRLTVV.